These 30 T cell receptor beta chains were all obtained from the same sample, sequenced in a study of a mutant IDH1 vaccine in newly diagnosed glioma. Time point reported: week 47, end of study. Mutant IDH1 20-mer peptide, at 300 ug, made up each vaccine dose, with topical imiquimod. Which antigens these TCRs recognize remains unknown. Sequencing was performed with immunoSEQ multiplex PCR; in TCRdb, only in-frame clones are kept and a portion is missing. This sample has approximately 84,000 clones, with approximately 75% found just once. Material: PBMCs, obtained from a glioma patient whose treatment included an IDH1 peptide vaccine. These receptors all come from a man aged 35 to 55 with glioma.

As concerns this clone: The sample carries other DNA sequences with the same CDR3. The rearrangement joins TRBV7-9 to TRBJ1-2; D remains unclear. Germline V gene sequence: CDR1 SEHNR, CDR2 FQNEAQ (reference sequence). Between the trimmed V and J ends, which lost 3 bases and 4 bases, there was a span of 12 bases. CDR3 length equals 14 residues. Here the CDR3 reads CASSLTAGGYGYTF. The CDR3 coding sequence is TGTGCCAGCAGCTTGACGGCTGGCGGCTATGGCTACACCTTC.

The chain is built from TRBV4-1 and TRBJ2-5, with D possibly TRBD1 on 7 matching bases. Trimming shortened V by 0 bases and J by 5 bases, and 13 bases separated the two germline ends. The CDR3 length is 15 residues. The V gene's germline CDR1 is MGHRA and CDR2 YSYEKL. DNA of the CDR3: TGCGCCAGCAGCCAAGATGGAGGGGGCGGGGAGACCCAGTACTTC. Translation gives CASSQDGGGGETQYF.

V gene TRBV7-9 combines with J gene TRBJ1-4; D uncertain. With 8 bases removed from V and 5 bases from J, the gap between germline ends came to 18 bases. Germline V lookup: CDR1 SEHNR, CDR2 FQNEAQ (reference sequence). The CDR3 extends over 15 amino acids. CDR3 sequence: CASSKPRQPNEKLFF. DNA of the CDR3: TGTGCCAGCTCCAAACCGCGGCAGCCGAATGAAAAACTGTTTTTT.

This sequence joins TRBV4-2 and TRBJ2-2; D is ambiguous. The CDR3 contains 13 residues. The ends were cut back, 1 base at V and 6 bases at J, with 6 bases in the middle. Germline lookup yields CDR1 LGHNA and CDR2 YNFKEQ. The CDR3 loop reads CASSQGNAGELFF. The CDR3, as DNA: TGTGCCAGCAGCCAAGGAAATGCCGGGGAGCTGTTTTTT.

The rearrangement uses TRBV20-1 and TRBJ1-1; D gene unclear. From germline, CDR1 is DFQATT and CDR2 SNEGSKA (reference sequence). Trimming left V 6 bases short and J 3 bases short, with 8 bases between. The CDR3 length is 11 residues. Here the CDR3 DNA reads TGCAGTGCGAGTGGGGACACTGAAGCTTTCTTT. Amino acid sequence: CSASGDTEAFF.

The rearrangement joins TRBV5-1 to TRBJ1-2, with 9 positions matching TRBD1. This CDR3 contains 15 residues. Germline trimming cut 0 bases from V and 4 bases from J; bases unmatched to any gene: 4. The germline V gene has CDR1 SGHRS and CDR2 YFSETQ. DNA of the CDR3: TGCGCCAGCAGCTTGGGACAGGGGGGATTCTATGGCTACACCTTC. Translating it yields CASSLGQGGFYGYTF.

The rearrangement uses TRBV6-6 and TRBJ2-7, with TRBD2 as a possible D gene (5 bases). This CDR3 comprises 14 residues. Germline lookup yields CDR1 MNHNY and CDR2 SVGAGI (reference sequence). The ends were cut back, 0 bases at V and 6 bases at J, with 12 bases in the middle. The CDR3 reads CASSYSSGQGEQYF. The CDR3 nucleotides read TGTGCCAGCAGTTACTCGAGCGGCCAAGGCGAGCAGTACTTC.

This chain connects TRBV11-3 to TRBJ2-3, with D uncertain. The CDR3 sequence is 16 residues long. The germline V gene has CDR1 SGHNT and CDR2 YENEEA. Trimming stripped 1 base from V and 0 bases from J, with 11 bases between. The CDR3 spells CASSLGGVTSTDTQYF. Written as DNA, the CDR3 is TGTGCCAGCAGCTTAGGTGGGGTTACTAGCACAGATACGCAGTATTTT.

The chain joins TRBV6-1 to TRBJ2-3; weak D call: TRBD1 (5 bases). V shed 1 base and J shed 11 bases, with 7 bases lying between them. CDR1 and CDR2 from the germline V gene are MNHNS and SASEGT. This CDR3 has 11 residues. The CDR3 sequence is CASSEGRGQYF. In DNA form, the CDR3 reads TGTGCCAGCAGTGAAGGAAGGGGGCAGTATTTT.

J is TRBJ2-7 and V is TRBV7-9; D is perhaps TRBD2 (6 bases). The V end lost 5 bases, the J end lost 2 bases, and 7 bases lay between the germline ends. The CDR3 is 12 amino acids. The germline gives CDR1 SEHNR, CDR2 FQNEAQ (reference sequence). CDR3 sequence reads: CASSRGAYEQYF. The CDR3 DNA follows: TGTGCCAGCAGCCGCGGGGCCTACGAGCAGTACTTC. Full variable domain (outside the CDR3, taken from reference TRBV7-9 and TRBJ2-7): DTGVSQNPRHKITKRGQNVTFRCDPISEHNRLYWYRQTLGQGPEFLTYFQNEAQLEKSRLLSDRFSAERPKGSFSTLEIQRTEQGDSAMYLCASSRGAYEQYFGPGTRLTVT.

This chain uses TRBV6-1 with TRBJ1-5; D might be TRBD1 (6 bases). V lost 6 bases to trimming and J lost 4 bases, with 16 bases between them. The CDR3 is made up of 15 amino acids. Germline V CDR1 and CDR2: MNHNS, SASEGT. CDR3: CASSSRTATNQPQHF. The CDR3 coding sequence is TGTGCCAGCAGCTCCAGGACAGCCACTAATCAGCCCCAGCATTTT.

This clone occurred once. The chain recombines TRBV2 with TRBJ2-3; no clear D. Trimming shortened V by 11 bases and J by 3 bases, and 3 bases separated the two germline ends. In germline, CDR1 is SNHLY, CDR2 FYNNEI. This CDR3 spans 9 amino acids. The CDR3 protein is CAVTDTQYF. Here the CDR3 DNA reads TGTGCCGTGACAGATACGCAGTATTTT.

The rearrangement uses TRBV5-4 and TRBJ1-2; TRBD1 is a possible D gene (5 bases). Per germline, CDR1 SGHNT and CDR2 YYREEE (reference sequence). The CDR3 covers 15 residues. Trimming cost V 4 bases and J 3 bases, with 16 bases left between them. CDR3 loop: CASSLSGGAHYGYTF. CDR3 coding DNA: TGTGCCAGCAGCCTCAGCGGAGGGGCACACTATGGCTACACCTTC.

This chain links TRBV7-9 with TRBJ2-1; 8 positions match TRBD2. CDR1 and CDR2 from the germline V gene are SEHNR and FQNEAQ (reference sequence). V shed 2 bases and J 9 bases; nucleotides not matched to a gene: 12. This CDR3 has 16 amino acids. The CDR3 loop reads CASSLFGGAGWAEQFF. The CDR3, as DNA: TGTGCCAGCAGCTTATTCGGGGGGGCCGGTTGGGCTGAGCAGTTCTTC.

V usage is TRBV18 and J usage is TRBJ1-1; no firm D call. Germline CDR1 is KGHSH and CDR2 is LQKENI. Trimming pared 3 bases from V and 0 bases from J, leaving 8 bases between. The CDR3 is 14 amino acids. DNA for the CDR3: TGTGCCAGCTCACCTCAGTCGGTGAACACTGAAGCTTTCTTT. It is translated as CASSPQSVNTEAFF.

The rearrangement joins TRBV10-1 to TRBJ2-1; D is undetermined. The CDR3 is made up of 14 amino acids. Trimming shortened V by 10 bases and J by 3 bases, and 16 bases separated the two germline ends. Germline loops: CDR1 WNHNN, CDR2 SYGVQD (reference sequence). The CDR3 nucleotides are TGCGCCACCTTTCGGACGGACGTCTACAATGAGCAGTTCTTC. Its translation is CATFRTDVYNEQFF.

CDR3 residues: CASTSERGANSPLHF. DNA of the CDR3: TGTGCCAGTACGTCGGAGCGGGGCGCTAATTCACCCCTCCACTTT. The genes are TRBV19 and TRBJ1-6, with D perhaps matching TRBD1 (5 bases). This CDR3 has 15 residues. V lost 7 bases and J lost 6, with 16 bases in between. The germline V gene has CDR1 LNHDA and CDR2 SQIVND (reference sequence).

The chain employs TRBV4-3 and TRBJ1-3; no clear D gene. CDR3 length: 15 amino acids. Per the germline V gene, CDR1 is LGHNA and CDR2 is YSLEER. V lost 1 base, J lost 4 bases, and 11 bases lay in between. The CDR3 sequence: CASSQAPHAGNTIYF. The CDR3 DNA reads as TGCGCCAGCAGCCAAGCCCCGCACGCGGGAAACACCATATATTTT.

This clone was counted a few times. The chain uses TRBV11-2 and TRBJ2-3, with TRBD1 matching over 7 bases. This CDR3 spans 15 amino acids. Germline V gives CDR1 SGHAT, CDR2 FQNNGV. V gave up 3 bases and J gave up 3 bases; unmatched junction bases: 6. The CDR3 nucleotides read TGTGCCAGCAGCTTTCAGGGGGTCAGGACAGATACGCAGTATTTT. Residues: CASSFQGVRTDTQYF. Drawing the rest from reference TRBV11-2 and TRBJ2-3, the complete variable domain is EAGVAQSPRYKIIEKRQSVAFWCNPISGHATLYWYQQILGQGPKLLIQFQNNGVVDDSQLPKDRFSAERLKGVDSTLKIQPAKLEDSAVYLCASSFQGVRTDTQYFGPGTRLTVL.

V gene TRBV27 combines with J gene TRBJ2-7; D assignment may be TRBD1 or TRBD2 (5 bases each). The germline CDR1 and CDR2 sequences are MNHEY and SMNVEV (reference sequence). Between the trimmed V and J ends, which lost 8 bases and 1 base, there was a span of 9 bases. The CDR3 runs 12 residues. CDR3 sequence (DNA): TGTGCCAGCGGCTGGGGGTCCTACGAGCAGTACTTC. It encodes CASGWGSYEQYF.

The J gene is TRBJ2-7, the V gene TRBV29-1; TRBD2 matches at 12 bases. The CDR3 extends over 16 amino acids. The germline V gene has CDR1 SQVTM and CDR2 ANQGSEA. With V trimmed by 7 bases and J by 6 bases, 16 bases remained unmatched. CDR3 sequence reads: CSASFIGLAGFGEQYF. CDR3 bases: TGCAGCGCCTCATTCATAGGACTAGCGGGATTTGGCGAGCAGTACTTC.

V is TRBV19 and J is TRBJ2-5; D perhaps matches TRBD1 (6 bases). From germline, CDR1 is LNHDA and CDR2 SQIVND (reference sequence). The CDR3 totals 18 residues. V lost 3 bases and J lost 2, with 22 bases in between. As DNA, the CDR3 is TGTGCCAGTAGTATGAAGACAGGTTGGGATGGTCCTCAAGAGACCCAGTACTTC. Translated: CASSMKTGWDGPQETQYF.

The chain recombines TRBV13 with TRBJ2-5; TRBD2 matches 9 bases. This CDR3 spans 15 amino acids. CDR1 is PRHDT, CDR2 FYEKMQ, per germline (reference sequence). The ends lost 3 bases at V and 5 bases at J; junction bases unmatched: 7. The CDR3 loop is CASSFRAGGGETQYF. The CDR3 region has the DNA TGTGCCAGCAGCTTCCGAGCGGGGGGCGGGGAGACCCAGTACTTC.

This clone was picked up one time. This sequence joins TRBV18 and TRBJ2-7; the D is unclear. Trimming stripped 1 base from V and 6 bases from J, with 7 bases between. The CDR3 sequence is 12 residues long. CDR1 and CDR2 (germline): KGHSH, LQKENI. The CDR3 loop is CASSPRKGEQYF. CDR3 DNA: TGTGCCAGCTCACCACGGAAGGGCGAGCAGTACTTC. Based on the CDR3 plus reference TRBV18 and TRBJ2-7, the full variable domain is NAGVMQNPRHLVRRRGQEARLRCSPMKGHSHVYWYRQLPEEGLKFMVYLQKENIIDESGMPKERFSAEFPKEGPSILRIQQVVRGDSAAYFCASSPRKGEQYFGPGTRLTVT.

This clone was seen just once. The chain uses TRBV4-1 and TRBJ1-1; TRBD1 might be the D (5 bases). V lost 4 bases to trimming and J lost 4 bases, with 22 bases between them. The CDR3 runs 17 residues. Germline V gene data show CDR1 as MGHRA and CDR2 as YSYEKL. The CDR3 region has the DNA TGCGCCAGCAGCCTAAGCACTTCAACGGGGGAGAGCACTGAAGCTTTCTTT. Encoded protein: CASSLSTSTGESTEAFF.

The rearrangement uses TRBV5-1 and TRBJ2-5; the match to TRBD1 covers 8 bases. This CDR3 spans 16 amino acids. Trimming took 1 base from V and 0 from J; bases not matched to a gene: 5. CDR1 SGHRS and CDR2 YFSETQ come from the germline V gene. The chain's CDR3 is CASSLTRDRYQETQYF. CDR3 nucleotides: TGCGCCAGCAGCTTGACCCGGGACAGGTACCAAGAGACCCAGTACTTC.

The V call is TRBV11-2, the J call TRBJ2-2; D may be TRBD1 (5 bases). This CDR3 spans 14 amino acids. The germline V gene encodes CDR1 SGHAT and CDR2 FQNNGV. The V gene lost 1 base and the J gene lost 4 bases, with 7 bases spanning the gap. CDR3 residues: CASSLVRGTGELFF. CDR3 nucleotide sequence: TGTGCCAGCAGCTTAGTAAGGGGCACCGGGGAGCTGTTTTTT.

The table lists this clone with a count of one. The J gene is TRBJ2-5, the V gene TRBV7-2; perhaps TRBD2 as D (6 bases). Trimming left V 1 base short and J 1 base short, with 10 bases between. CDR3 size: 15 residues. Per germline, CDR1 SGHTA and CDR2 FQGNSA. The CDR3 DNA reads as TGTGCCAGCAGCTTAGACGGGAGAGGCCAAGAGACCCAGTACTTC. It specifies CASSLDGRGQETQYF. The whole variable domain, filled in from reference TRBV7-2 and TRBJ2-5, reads GAGVSQSPSNKVTEKGKDVELRCDPISGHTALYWYRQSLGQGLEFLIYFQGNSAPDKSGLPSDRFSAERTGGSVSTLTIQRTQQEDSAVYLCASSLDGRGQETQYFGPGTRLLVL.

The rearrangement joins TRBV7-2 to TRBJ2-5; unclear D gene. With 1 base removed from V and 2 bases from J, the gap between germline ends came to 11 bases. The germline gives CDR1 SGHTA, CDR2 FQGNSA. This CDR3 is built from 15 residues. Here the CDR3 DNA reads TGTGCCAGCAGCTTAGTGAGCACGGAGCAAGAGACCCAGTACTTC. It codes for CASSLVSTEQETQYF.

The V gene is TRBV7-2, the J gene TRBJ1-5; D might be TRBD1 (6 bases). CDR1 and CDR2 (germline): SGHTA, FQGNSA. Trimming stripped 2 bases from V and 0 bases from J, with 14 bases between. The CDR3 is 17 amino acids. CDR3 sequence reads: CASSLKKGTLSNQPQHF. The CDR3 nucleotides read TGTGCCAGCAGCTTAAAAAAAGGGACACTTAGCAATCAGCCCCAGCATTTT.